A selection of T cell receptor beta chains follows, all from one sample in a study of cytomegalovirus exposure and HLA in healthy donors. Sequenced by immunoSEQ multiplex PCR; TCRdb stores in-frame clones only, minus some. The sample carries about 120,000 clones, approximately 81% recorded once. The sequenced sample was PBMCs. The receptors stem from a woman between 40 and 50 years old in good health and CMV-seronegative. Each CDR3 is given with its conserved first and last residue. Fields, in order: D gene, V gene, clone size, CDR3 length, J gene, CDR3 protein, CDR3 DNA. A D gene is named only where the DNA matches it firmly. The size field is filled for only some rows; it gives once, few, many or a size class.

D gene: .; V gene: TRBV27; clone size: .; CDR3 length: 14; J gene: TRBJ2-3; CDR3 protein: CASSLLALRDTQYF; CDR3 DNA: TGTGCCAGCAGTTTACTAGCCCTCAGAGATACGCAGTATTTT
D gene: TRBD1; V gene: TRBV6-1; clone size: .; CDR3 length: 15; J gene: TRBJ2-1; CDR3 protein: CASSRSAGGFYEQFF; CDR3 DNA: TGTGCCAGCAGCAGATCGGCAGGGGGATTTTATGAGCAGTTCTTC
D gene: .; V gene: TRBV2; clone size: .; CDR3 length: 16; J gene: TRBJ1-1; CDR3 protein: CASREQGRGENTEAFF; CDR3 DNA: TGTGCCAGCAGGGAACAGGGTCGCGGGGAGAACACTGAAGCTTTCTTT
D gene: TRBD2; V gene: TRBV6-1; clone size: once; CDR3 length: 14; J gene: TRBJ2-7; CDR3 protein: CASSEGTSRSEQYF; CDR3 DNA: TGTGCCAGCAGTGAAGGGACTAGCAGGTCCGAGCAGTACTTC
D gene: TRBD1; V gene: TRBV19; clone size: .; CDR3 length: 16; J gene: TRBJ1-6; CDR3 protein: CASSIEAQGASSPLHF; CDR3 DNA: TGTGCCAGTAGTATAGAAGCACAGGGGGCATCTTCACCCCTCCACTTT
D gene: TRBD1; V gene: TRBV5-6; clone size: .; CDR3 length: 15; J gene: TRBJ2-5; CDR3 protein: CASSWGTGGGETQYF; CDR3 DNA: TGTGCCAGCAGCTGGGGGACAGGGGGAGGTGAGACCCAGTACTTC
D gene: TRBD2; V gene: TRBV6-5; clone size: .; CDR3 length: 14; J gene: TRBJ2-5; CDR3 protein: CASSRLAGRETQYF; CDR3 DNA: TGTGCCAGCAGTCGACTAGCGGGACGAGAGACCCAGTACTTC
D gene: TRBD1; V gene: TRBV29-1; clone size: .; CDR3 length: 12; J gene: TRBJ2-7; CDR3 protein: CSVAGQGYEQYF; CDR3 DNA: TGCAGCGTGGCGGGACAGGGCTACGAGCAGTACTTC
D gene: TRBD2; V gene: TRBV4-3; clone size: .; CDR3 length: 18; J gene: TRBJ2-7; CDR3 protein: CASSQERLAGGFGYEQYF; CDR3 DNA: TGCGCCAGCAGCCAAGAGCGACTAGCGGGAGGCTTTGGCTACGAGCAGTACTTC
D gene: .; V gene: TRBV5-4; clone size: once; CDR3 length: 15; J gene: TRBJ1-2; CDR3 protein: CASSSVRLSNYGYTF; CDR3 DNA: TGTGCCAGCAGCTCGGTGAGACTTTCGAACTATGGCTACACCTTC
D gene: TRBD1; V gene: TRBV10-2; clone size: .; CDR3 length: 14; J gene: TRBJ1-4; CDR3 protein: CASSVDRGREKLFF; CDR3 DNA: TGCGCCAGCAGTGTGGACAGGGGTCGCGAAAAACTGTTTTTT
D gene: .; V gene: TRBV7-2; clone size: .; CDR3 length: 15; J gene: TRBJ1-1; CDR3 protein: CASSLVAGKDTEAFF; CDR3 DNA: TGTGCCAGCAGCTTAGTTGCAGGCAAAGACACTGAAGCTTTCTTT
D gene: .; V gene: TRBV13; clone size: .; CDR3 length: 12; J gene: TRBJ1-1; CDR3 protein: CASSLRNTEAFF; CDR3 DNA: TGTGCCAGCAGCTTACGGAACACTGAAGCTTTCTTT
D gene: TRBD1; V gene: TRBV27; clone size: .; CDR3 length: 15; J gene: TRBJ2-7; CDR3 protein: CASRGRDRAWDEQYF; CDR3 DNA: TGTGCCAGCAGGGGTAGGGACAGGGCATGGGACGAGCAGTACTTC
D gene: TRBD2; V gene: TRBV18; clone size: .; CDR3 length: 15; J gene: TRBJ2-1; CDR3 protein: CASSPRRTSLNEQFF; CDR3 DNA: TGTGCCAGCTCACCCAGGAGGACTAGCTTAAATGAGCAGTTCTTC
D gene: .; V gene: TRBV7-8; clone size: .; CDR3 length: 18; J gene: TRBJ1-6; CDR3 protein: CASSRRQAEASSNSPLHF; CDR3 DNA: TGTGCCAGCAGTCGAAGACAGGCGGAAGCCTCGTCAAATTCACCCCTCCACTTT
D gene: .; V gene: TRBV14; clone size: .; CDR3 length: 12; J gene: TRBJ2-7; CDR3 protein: CASSPGGREQYF; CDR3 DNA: TGTGCCAGCAGCCCCGGGGGGCGCGAGCAGTACTTC
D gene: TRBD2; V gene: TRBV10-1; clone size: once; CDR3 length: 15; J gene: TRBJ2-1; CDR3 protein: CASSAGLAAYNEQFF; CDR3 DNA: TGCGCCAGCAGCGCGGGACTAGCGGCCTACAATGAGCAGTTCTTC
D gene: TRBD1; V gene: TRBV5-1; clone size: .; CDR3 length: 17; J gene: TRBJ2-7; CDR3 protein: CASSWGPITGQTYEQYF; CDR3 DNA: TGCGCCAGCAGCTGGGGACCAATCACGGGACAGACCTACGAGCAGTACTTC
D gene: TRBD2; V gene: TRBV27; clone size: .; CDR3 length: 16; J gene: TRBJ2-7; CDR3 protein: CASTVSGTSARSEQYF; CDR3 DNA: TGTGCCAGCACTGTATCGGGGACTAGCGCAAGGAGCGAGCAGTACTTC
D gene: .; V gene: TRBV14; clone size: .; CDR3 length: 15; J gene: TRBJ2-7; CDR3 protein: CASSQEGGAGYEQYF; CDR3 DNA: TGTGCCAGCAGCCAAGAGGGCGGGGCGGGCTACGAGCAGTACTTC
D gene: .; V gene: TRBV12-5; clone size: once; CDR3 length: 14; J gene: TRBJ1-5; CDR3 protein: CASGHDSSNQPQHF; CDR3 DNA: TGTGCTAGTGGTCATGACAGTAGCAATCAGCCCCAGCATTTT
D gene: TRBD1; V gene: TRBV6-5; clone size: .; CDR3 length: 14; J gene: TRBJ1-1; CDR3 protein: CASSTWTGSTEAFF; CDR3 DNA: TGTGCCAGCAGTACATGGACAGGGAGCACTGAAGCTTTCTTT
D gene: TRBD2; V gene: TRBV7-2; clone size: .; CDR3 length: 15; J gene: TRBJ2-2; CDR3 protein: CASSRLAGGSGELFF; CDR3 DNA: TGTGCCAGCAGCCGTCTAGCGGGAGGTTCCGGGGAGCTGTTTTTT
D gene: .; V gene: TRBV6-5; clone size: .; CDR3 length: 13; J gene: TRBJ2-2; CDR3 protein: CASSRGLSGELFF; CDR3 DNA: TGTGCCAGCAGTCGCGGGTTGTCCGGGGAGCTGTTTTTT
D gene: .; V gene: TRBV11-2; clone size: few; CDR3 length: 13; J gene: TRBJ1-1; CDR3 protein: CASSTIREAEAFF; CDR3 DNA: TGTGCCAGCAGTACAATCAGGGAAGCTGAAGCTTTCTTT
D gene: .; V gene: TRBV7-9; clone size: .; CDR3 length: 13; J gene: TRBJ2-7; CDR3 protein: CASSSRDNYEQYF; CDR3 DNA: TGTGCCAGCAGCTCACGGGACAACTACGAGCAGTACTTC